One sample yielded the 31 T cell receptor beta chains listed below, sequenced in a study of blood T cell repertoires in COVID-19. Method: immunoSEQ multiplex PCR; TCRdb's copy keeps in-frame clones and lacks some. The sample has about 78,000 clones, about nine tenths seen once. Input material: peripheral blood. The receptors come from a woman in her forties or fifties in a cohort sampled during active COVID-19.

This clone is a singleton in its sample. The gene calls are TRBV5-1 and TRBJ2-7; 7 bases fit TRBD2. The CDR3 length is 15 residues. Trimming cost V 4 bases and J 5 bases; bases outside gene matches: 12. Germline V gene data show CDR1 as SGHRS and CDR2 as YFSETQ. The CDR3 is CASSTQGGRSDEQYF. The CDR3, as DNA: TGCGCCAGCAGCACCCAGGGAGGGAGATCGGACGAGCAGTACTTC.

The gene calls are TRBV7-9 and TRBJ1-1; possible D gene TRBD1, 6 bases. CDR1 is SEHNR, CDR2 FQNEAQ, per germline (reference sequence). CDR3 length equals 16 residues. Trimming left V 5 bases short and J 1 base short, with 17 bases between. CDR3 in DNA: TGTGCCAGCAGCCAGAGGGGGGGCGCCGGGAACACTGAAGCTTTCTTT. Protein: CASSQRGGAGNTEAFF. The full variable domain, completed using reference TRBV7-9 and TRBJ1-1, is DTGVSQNPRHKITKRGQNVTFRCDPISEHNRLYWYRQTLGQGPEFLTYFQNEAQLEKSRLLSDRFSAERPKGSFSTLEIQRTEQGDSAMYLCASSQRGGAGNTEAFFGQGTRLTVV.

The chain combines TRBV9 with TRBJ2-1; D remains ambiguous. V was trimmed by 2 bases and J by 6 bases, leaving 9 bases between them. The CDR3 is 13 residues long. Germline V CDR1 and CDR2: SGDLS, YYNGEE. The CDR3 DNA reads as TGTGCCAGCAGCGTTGAAGAGTTCAATGAGCAGTTCTTC. The encoded protein is CASSVEEFNEQFF.

The chain carries TRBV18 and TRBJ2-5; 12 bases are shared with TRBD1. CDR1 KGHSH and CDR2 LQKENI come from the germline V gene. V trimming: 6 bases; J trimming: 5 bases; junction bases outside the gene matches: 7. The CDR3 has 15 amino acids. DNA of the CDR3: TGTGCCAGCTCCCTCGGGACAGGGGGCTTCGAGACCCAGTACTTC. Its protein product is CASSLGTGGFETQYF.

The chain has TRBV23-1 and TRBJ1-3; D remains unclear. TRBV23-1 carries the ORF label, with uncertain function. Trimming removed 8 bases from V and 0 bases from J, with 8 bases in between. The CDR3 spans 13 residues. The CDR3 protein is CASGGLSGNTIYF. The CDR3 coding sequence is TGCGCCAGCGGAGGTCTCTCTGGAAACACCATATATTTT.

J is TRBJ2-1 and V is TRBV30; the match to TRBD2 covers 10 bases. Per germline, CDR1 GTSNPN and CDR2 SVGIG (reference sequence). This CDR3 has 17 amino acids. The V segment lost 1 base and the J segment 7 bases; nucleotides outside the gene matches: 13. The CDR3 bases are TGTGCCTGGAGTGCCCTTTTGCTAGCGGGAGCCCGGAATGAGCAGTTCTTC. Translated: CAWSALLLAGARNEQFF.

This chain joins TRBV19 and TRBJ2-1; 11 nucleotides match TRBD2. J lost 7 bases, V lost 7 bases, and 9 bases had no gene match. The CDR3 runs 15 residues. CDR1 is LNHDA, CDR2 SQIVND, per germline (reference sequence). The CDR3, as DNA: TGTGCCAGTACCCCCCGAATAGCGGGAGGGAATGAGCAGTTCTTC. Translating it yields CASTPRIAGGNEQFF.

The genes are TRBV19 and TRBJ1-2; 8 nucleotides align to TRBD1. The CDR3 has 13 residues. The germline CDR1 and CDR2 sequences are LNHDA and SQIVND (reference sequence). V lost 6 bases to trimming and J lost 4 bases; unmatched junction nucleotides: 4. The CDR3 nucleotides are TGTGCCAGTAGCCCCGGACAGGGCTATGGCTACACCTTC. Translated: CASSPGQGYGYTF.

The V call is TRBV19, the J call TRBJ2-2; TRBD1 matches 11 bases. The V gene's germline CDR1 is LNHDA and CDR2 SQIVND (reference sequence). The CDR3 is 15 amino acids. J was trimmed by 7 bases and V by 10 bases; bases with no gene match: 11. The CDR3 reads CATIGQGAVNGELFF. The CDR3 DNA reads as TGTGCCACCATTGGACAGGGGGCGGTGAACGGGGAGCTGTTTTTT.

The chain carries TRBV28 and TRBJ2-5; 9 bases agree with TRBD1. From germline, CDR1 is MDHEN and CDR2 SYDVKM. The CDR3 covers 19 residues. V trimming: 5 bases; J trimming: 1 base; junction bases outside the gene matches: 17. Here the CDR3 DNA reads TGTGCCAGCAGTCCGTCCCGGGACAGGGTTTTAGGCCCCCAAGAGACCCAGTACTTC. It translates to CASSPSRDRVLGPQETQYF. Full variable domain (missing parts from reference TRBV28 and TRBJ2-5): DVKVTQSSRYLVKRTGEKVFLECVQDMDHENMFWYRQDPGLGLRLIYFSYDVKMKEKGDIPEGYSVSREKKERFSLILESASTNQTSMYLCASSPSRDRVLGPQETQYFGPGTRLLVL.

The rearrangement joins TRBV6-2 or TRBV6-3 to TRBJ2-1, with 7 bases matching TRBD2. CDR3 length equals 15 residues. V was clipped by 6 bases and J by 9 bases; unmatched bases: 14. CDR1 is MNHEY, CDR2 SVGEGT, per germline. The CDR3 region is CASSFGAGVSGEQFF. The CDR3 DNA follows: TGTGCCAGCAGCTTCGGGGCGGGAGTGTCCGGTGAGCAGTTCTTC.

This chain connects TRBV3-1 (or the pseudogene TRBV3-2) to TRBJ2-5, with 9 bases identical to TRBD2. CDR3 size: 16 residues. Germline loops: CDR1 LGHDT, CDR2 YNNKEL (reference sequence). After removal of 4 bases from V and 5 bases from J, the junction contained 11 bases not matched to a gene. The CDR3 loop reads CASSPIGREGGETQYF. The CDR3 DNA follows: TGTGCCAGCAGCCCTATAGGGCGGGAGGGCGGCGAGACCCAGTACTTC.

The chain has TRBV7-3 and TRBJ1-1, with TRBD1 as a possible D gene (6 bases). V dropped 5 bases and J dropped 3 bases, with 16 bases sitting between them. CDR1 SGHTA and CDR2 FQGTGA come from the germline V gene. CDR3 length: 15 amino acids. The CDR3 loop reads CASSVQGFADTEAFF. The CDR3, as DNA: TGTGCCAGCAGCGTACAGGGTTTCGCGGACACTGAAGCTTTCTTT.

The count of this clone is one. The chain uses TRBV6-6 and TRBJ1-1, with D maybe TRBD1 (6 bases). V shed 2 bases and J shed 0 bases, with 10 bases lying between them. This CDR3 has 15 amino acids. The germline V gene has CDR1 MNHNY and CDR2 SVGAGI (reference sequence). CDR3 sequence reads: CASSYEGVMNTEAFF. The DNA for the CDR3 is TGTGCCAGCAGTTACGAGGGGGTGATGAACACTGAAGCTTTCTTT.

The table lists this clone with a few counts. V usage is TRBV15 and J usage is TRBJ1-6, with 9 bases identical to TRBD1. The CDR3 length is 15 residues. The germline V gene encodes CDR1 LNHNV and CDR2 YYDKDF (reference sequence). V shed 5 bases and J 9 bases; nucleotides not matched to a gene: 8. This CDR3 is CATSSQGQGGSPLHF. CDR3 DNA sequence: TGTGCCACCAGCTCCCAGGGACAGGGTGGTTCACCCCTCCACTTT.

J is TRBJ2-3 and V is TRBV5-1, with TRBD2 matching 9 bases. Trimming cost V 0 bases and J 5 bases; bases outside gene matches: 7. CDR3 length equals 16 residues. CDR1 and CDR2 from the germline V gene are SGHRS and YFSETQ. This chain's CDR3 is CASSLAAAGGGDTQYF. The CDR3 DNA follows: TGCGCCAGCAGCTTGGCCGCGGCGGGAGGGGGAGATACGCAGTATTTT.

The J gene is TRBJ2-7, the V gene TRBV5-1, with 11 bases that match TRBD2. CDR3 length: 18 residues. Germline CDR1 SGHRS, CDR2 YFSETQ. V shed 0 bases, J shed 0 bases, and the junction held 8 bases outside the gene matches. The CDR3 DNA follows: TGCGCCAGCAGCTTGGGACTAGCGGGACCATCAGTCTCCTACGAGCAGTACTTC. This translates into CASSLGLAGPSVSYEQYF.

The gene calls are TRBV5-1 and TRBJ2-5, with 12 bases that match TRBD2. V shed 2 bases and J 5 bases; nucleotides not matched to a gene: 7. This CDR3 is built from 16 residues. The germline gives CDR1 SGHRS, CDR2 YFSETQ. The CDR3 DNA reads as TGCGCCAGCAGCTTTGCTAGCGGGAGGGCACGGGAGACCCAGTACTTC. This gives the protein CASSFASGRARETQYF.

V is TRBV19 and J is TRBJ2-1; 10 bases are a match to TRBD1. From germline, CDR1 is LNHDA and CDR2 SQIVND (reference sequence). Germline trimming cut 10 bases from V and 10 bases from J; bases unmatched to any gene: 13. The CDR3 spans 14 residues. This chain's CDR3 is CATQRTGGIGEQFF. CDR3 nucleotides: TGTGCCACTCAAAGGACAGGGGGGATCGGGGAGCAGTTCTTC.

The rearrangement uses TRBV9 and TRBJ2-5; 9 nucleotides align to TRBD2. V trimming: 2 bases; J trimming: 4 bases; junction bases outside the gene matches: 6. This CDR3 has 15 amino acids. Germline CDR1 SGDLS, CDR2 YYNGEE. CDR3 residues: CASSVSGGPPETQYF. In nucleotides, the CDR3 is TGTGCCAGCAGCGTTAGCGGGGGTCCGCCAGAGACCCAGTACTTC.

This chain joins TRBV6-4 and TRBJ2-1, with a weak D call TRBD2 (7 bases). There are 14 residues in the CDR3. Germline V gene data show CDR1 as MRHNA and CDR2 as SNTAGT. Trimming pared 2 bases from V and 9 bases from J, leaving 14 bases between. The CDR3 is CASSDAAGEGEQFF. As DNA, the CDR3 is TGTGCCAGCAGTGACGCGGCAGGGGAGGGTGAGCAGTTCTTC.

This chain connects TRBV7-9 to TRBJ2-2; D call uncertain. Trimming shortened V by 6 bases and J by 1 base, and 6 bases separated the two germline ends. The length of the CDR3 is 13 residues. Germline CDR1 is SEHNR and CDR2 is FQNEAQ (reference sequence). The DNA for the CDR3 is TGTGCCAGCAGTCTCAGGAACACCGGGGAGCTGTTTTTT. Protein sequence: CASSLRNTGELFF.

The genes are TRBV28 and TRBJ1-1; D unresolved. V lost 3 bases to trimming and J lost 1 base, with 6 bases between them. The CDR3 spans 13 residues. CDR1 MDHEN and CDR2 SYDVKM come from the germline V gene. In DNA form, the CDR3 reads TGTGCCAGCAGTTTTGGAGAGAACACTGAAGCTTTCTTT. It codes for CASSFGENTEAFF.

This chain links TRBV4-1 with TRBJ2-1; D is possibly TRBD2 (5 bases). CDR1 and CDR2 from the germline V gene are MGHRA and YSYEKL. The CDR3 totals 15 residues. V shed 1 base and J shed 4 bases, with 11 bases lying between them. CDR3 in DNA: TGCGCCAGCAGCCAAGGGTGGGCGGGTTACAATGAGCAGTTCTTC. As protein: CASSQGWAGYNEQFF.

This clone occurred once. The rearrangement joins TRBV6-5 to TRBJ1-6; 9 nucleotides match TRBD1. The junction had 4 bases not matched to a gene; V was cut back by 10 bases and J by 9 bases. CDR1 is MNHEY, CDR2 SVGAGI, per germline. The CDR3 spans 12 residues. The CDR3 here is CAIDRGSSPLHF. The CDR3 DNA follows: TGTGCCATCGACAGGGGGTCTTCACCCCTCCACTTT.

This chain joins TRBV3-1 (or the pseudogene TRBV3-2) and TRBJ2-2; 8 bases fit TRBD2. J lost 4 bases, V lost 3 bases, and 10 bases had no gene match. This CDR3 is 17 amino acids long. Per the germline V gene, CDR1 is LGHDT and CDR2 is YNNKEL (reference sequence). CDR3 sequence reads: CASSQERESPSTGELFF. The DNA of the CDR3 is TGTGCCAGCAGCCAGGAGCGGGAGAGTCCGAGCACCGGGGAGCTGTTTTTT.

The CDR3 region is CASSLVETQYF. CDR3 bases: TGCGCCAGCAGCCTTGTTGAGACCCAGTACTTC. The V and J genes are TRBV5-1 and TRBJ2-5, with unresolved D. This CDR3 region has 11 residues. V lost 4 bases to trimming and J lost 5 bases, with 6 bases between them. Germline loops: CDR1 SGHRS, CDR2 YFSETQ.

The V gene is TRBV30, the J gene TRBJ1-4; 8 bases map to TRBD1. The V gene's germline CDR1 is GTSNPN and CDR2 SVGIG (reference sequence). V lost 4 bases and J lost 4; bases outside the gene matches: 11. This CDR3 region has 16 residues. CDR3 residues: CAWTDRGRTNNEKLFF. The CDR3 coding sequence is TGTGCCTGGACCGACAGGGGAAGGACTAATAATGAAAAACTGTTTTTT.

This clone has only one observation. This rearrangement joins TRBV2 to TRBJ2-2, with 9 positions matching TRBD2. The V segment lost 6 bases and the J segment 1 base; nucleotides outside the gene matches: 6. From germline, CDR1 is SNHLY and CDR2 FYNNEI. This CDR3 has 16 residues. The CDR3 region is CASRMTSGWNTGELFF. For the CDR3, the DNA is TGTGCCAGCAGGATGACTAGCGGTTGGAACACCGGGGAGCTGTTTTTT.

The rearrangement joins TRBV3-1 (or the pseudogene TRBV3-2) to TRBJ2-1, with D perhaps TRBD2 (7 bases). The V gene lost 4 bases and the J gene lost 7 bases, with 20 bases spanning the gap. The CDR3 has 16 amino acids. Germline V gene lookup returns CDR1 LGHDT and CDR2 YNNKEL (reference sequence). CDR3: CASSRPTQAGQNEQFF. Written as DNA, the CDR3 is TGTGCCAGCAGCCGCCCGACCCAAGCGGGACAAAATGAGCAGTTCTTC.

A single count supports this clone. V usage is TRBV7-9 and J usage is TRBJ2-3, with D perhaps matching TRBD2 (5 bases). Trimming removed 1 base from V and 3 bases from J, with 11 bases in between. The CDR3 has 15 residues. CDR1 SEHNR and CDR2 FQNEAQ come from the germline V gene (reference sequence). The CDR3 DNA is TGTGCCAGCAGCTTAGGAGCGGACGCTACAGATACGCAGTATTTT. Amino acids: CASSLGADATDTQYF.